These 18 T cell receptor beta chains came from one sample sequenced in a study of blood T cell repertoires in COVID-19. Assay used: immunoSEQ multiplex PCR; TCRdb lists only in-frame clones, some missing. The data hold under 200,000 clones, with roughly four fifths observed a single time. Source material: PBMCs or T cells enriched from blood (not recorded which). Every receptor here comes from a man over 45 who had recovered from COVID-19.

The rearrangement uses TRBV14 and TRBJ1-1; no definite D call. CDR3 length: 12 residues. V shed 4 bases and J shed 9 bases, with 12 bases lying between them. Germline V gives CDR1 SGHDN, CDR2 FVKESK. DNA for the CDR3: TGTGCCAGCAGCCTTTCAAGCAAGAAAGCTTTCTTT. This encodes CASSLSSKKAFF.

The chain combines TRBV7-6 with TRBJ2-7; a weak D match, TRBD1 (7 bases). The CDR3 spans 14 residues. Germline V lookup: CDR1 SGHVS, CDR2 FNYEAQ. V lost 4 bases and J 5 bases, leaving 15 bases between the germline ends. CDR3 nucleotides: TGTGCCAGCAGCTCGCCGCAGGGGGGAAACGAGCAGTACTTC. Translating it yields CASSSPQGGNEQYF. Full variable domain (remainder filled in from reference TRBV7-6 and TRBJ2-7): GAGVSQSPRYKVTKRGQDVALRCDPISGHVSLYWYRQALGQGPEFLTYFNYEAQQDKSGLPNDRFSAERPEGSISTLTIQRTEQRDSAMYRCASSSPQGGNEQYFGPGTRLTVT.

V and J are TRBV12-5 and TRBJ2-7, with 10 bases identical to TRBD1. CDR1 is LGHNT and CDR2 is FRNRAP in the germline V gene. The length of the CDR3 is 15 residues. With 5 bases clipped from V and 3 bases from J, the junction kept 7 bases outside the gene matches. The CDR3 bases are TGTGCTAGTGGTAAGACGGGACAGGGGTTCTACGAGCAGTACTTC. Residues: CASGKTGQGFYEQYF.

This chain links TRBV29-1 with TRBJ2-5, with 8 positions matching TRBD2. V lost 2 bases, J lost 7 bases, and 9 bases stayed unmatched. The CDR3 is made up of 14 amino acids. The germline CDR1 and CDR2 sequences are SQVTM and ANQGSEA. CDR3 in amino acids: CSVELREGQRTQYF. CDR3 in DNA: TGCAGCGTTGAATTACGGGAGGGCCAACGGACCCAGTACTTC.

This sequence joins TRBV14 and TRBJ1-2; 7 positions match TRBD1. The CDR3 is 16 residues long. CDR1 and CDR2 (germline): SGHDN, FVKESK. J lost 2 bases, V lost 0 bases, and 6 bases had no gene match. The CDR3 bases are TGTGCCAGCAGCCAAGACCCCGGAGGGGGCAACTATGGCTACACCTTC. This encodes CASSQDPGGGNYGYTF.

In this sample, this clone turned up a few times. The gene calls are TRBV5-1 and TRBJ2-3, with 8 bases matching TRBD2. J lost 2 bases, V lost 4 bases, and 6 bases had no gene match. This CDR3 contains 15 residues. Germline lookup yields CDR1 SGHRS and CDR2 YFSETQ. CDR3: CASSLSGTTTDTQYF. CDR3 sequence (DNA): TGCGCCAGCAGCCTTAGCGGGACCACCACAGATACGCAGTATTTT.

The chain carries TRBV6-1 and TRBJ2-3; perhaps TRBD1 as D (5 bases). The CDR3 loop spans 16 amino acids. The germline V gene has CDR1 MNHNS and CDR2 SASEGT. Trimming took off 4 bases at V and 2 bases at J, with 16 bases between the two ends. The CDR3 reads CASSAGQARVTDTQYF. In DNA, the CDR3 is TGTGCCAGCAGTGCCGGACAAGCTCGGGTCACAGATACGCAGTATTTT.

This rearrangement joins TRBV27 to TRBJ2-5; no clear D. Trimming removed 5 bases at V and 0 bases at J, with 10 bases between. The length of the CDR3 is 14 residues. Per germline, CDR1 MNHEY and CDR2 SMNVEV (reference sequence). The CDR3 spells CASSPLLYQETQYF. The CDR3 bases are TGTGCCAGCAGTCCGCTATTGTACCAAGAGACCCAGTACTTC.

As to this clone: The same CDR3 can be traced to other DNA sequences in this sample. The J gene is TRBJ2-7, the V gene TRBV5-1; 10 bases are a match to TRBD2. The CDR3 spans 15 residues. Germline lookup yields CDR1 SGHRS and CDR2 YFSETQ. Trimming at V came to 4 bases and at J to 2 bases, leaving 6 bases not matched to a gene. CDR3 coding DNA: TGCGCCAGCAGCCGCACTAGCGGGGAAACCTACGAGCAGTACTTC. It encodes CASSRTSGETYEQYF.

The gene calls are TRBV4-1 and TRBJ1-5; D ambiguous. CDR3 length equals 15 residues. The V and J ends lost 0 bases and 4 bases respectively, with 10 bases between them. In germline, CDR1 is MGHRA, CDR2 YSYEKL. CDR3 in DNA: TGCGCCAGCAGCCAAGACGACCGACTAAATCAGCCCCAGCATTTT. Residues: CASSQDDRLNQPQHF.

V and J are TRBV4-2 and TRBJ2-7; possibly TRBD2 for D (6 bases). The CDR3 has 16 amino acids. In germline, CDR1 is LGHNA, CDR2 YNFKEQ. The germline V and J ends were trimmed by 4 bases and 3 bases, with 19 bases remaining between them. The CDR3 bases are TGTGCCAGCAGCCGGGAAGGGGCTAGCGTCGGCTACGAGCAGTACTTC. Amino acid sequence: CASSREGASVGYEQYF.

This clone was recorded a few times. The chain is built from TRBV2 and TRBJ2-3, with 13 bases matching TRBD2. After removal of 5 bases from V and 4 bases from J, the junction contained 6 bases not matched to a gene. The CDR3 totals 16 residues. The germline CDR1 and CDR2 sequences are SNHLY and FYNNEI. The CDR3 DNA reads TGTGCCAGCAGTCAGACTAGCGGGGGGATGGCAGATACGCAGTATTTT. Protein: CASSQTSGGMADTQYF.

CDR3: CASSFGARGLAGHTGELFF. The CDR3 DNA sequence: TGTGCCAGCAGCTTCGGCGCACGGGGGCTAGCGGGTCACACCGGGGAGCTGTTTTTT. The rearrangement uses TRBV7-3 and TRBJ2-2, with 8 bases that match TRBD2. V lost 3 bases to trimming and J lost 3 bases; unmatched junction nucleotides: 15. There are 19 residues in the CDR3. CDR1 SGHTA and CDR2 FQGTGA come from the germline V gene.

The V and J genes are TRBV4-1 and TRBJ1-5, with 8 nucleotides matching TRBD1. This CDR3 comprises 17 residues. Germline values: CDR1 MGHRA, CDR2 YSYEKL. V gave up 2 bases and J gave up 0 bases; unmatched junction bases: 6. The CDR3 DNA reads TGCGCCAGCAGCCAAACCTCGACAGGGGATAGCAATCAGCCCCAGCATTTT. Translated: CASSQTSTGDSNQPQHF.

The chain joins TRBV11-3 to TRBJ2-3; D not resolved. CDR3 length: 15 amino acids. V dropped 2 bases and J dropped 2 bases, with 11 bases sitting between them. CDR1 and CDR2 from the germline V gene are SGHNT and YENEEA. The CDR3 sequence: CASSLRNSPTDTQYF. The CDR3 DNA sequence: TGTGCCAGCAGCTTACGGAATAGCCCCACAGATACGCAGTATTTT.

This chain uses TRBV5-4 with TRBJ1-3, with D perhaps matching TRBD1 (6 bases). This CDR3 is 15 amino acids long. Germline V gene data show CDR1 as SGHNT and CDR2 as YYREEE (reference sequence). Trimming pared 0 bases from V and 9 bases from J, leaving 16 bases between. The CDR3 DNA is TGTGCCAGCAGCTTGGGATCGGACGGGACAAGCACCATATATTTT. It is translated as CASSLGSDGTSTIYF. The full variable domain, in which reference TRBV5-4 and TRBJ1-3 provide the parts outside the CDR3, is ETGVTQSPTHLIKTRGQQVTLRCSSQSGHNTVSWYQQALGQGPQFIFQYYREEENGRGNFPPRFSGLQFPNYSSELNVNALELDDSALYLCASSLGSDGTSTIYFGEGSWLTVV.

The rearrangement joins TRBV28 to TRBJ2-3; D is ambiguous. The V gene lost 2 bases and the J gene lost 3 bases, with 6 bases spanning the gap. The CDR3 consists of 13 residues. CDR1 is MDHEN, CDR2 SYDVKM, per germline. The CDR3 spells CASSLAETDTQYF. As DNA, the CDR3 is TGTGCCAGCAGTTTAGCGGAGACAGATACGCAGTATTTT.

The chain links TRBV5-5 to TRBJ2-2; TRBD2 agrees at 8 bases. The CDR3 runs to 18 residues. The V segment lost 4 bases and the J segment 7 bases; nucleotides outside the gene matches: 18. Per the germline V gene, CDR1 is SGHKS and CDR2 is YYEKEE (reference sequence). The CDR3 is CASSTNYPGTSQFGELFF. CDR3 sequence (DNA): TGTGCCAGCAGCACGAATTACCCCGGGACTAGTCAGTTCGGGGAGCTGTTTTTT.